Sequencing of this T cell receptor beta chain was carried out in a study of cytomegalovirus exposure and HLA in healthy donors. It was with 60 Vbeta and 13 Jbeta primers that the PCR ran. Assay used: immunoSEQ multiplex PCR; TCRdb lists only in-frame clones, some missing. Found here are some 180,000 clones, roughly 75% of them singletons; the top ten hold about 1.9%. The receptor was derived from a woman aged 25 to 39 in good health and CMV-seronegative. Sequenced material: PBMCs.

CDR3 coding DNA: TGTGCCAGTAGTATATCCCCCCCGGAAGGGGGTCACGAGCAGTACTTC. Amino acids: CASSISPPEGGHEQYF. The chain combines TRBV19 with TRBJ2-7, with a tentative D call TRBD1 (6 bases). The length of the CDR3 is 16 residues. Trimming took off 2 bases at V and 5 bases at J, with 19 bases between the two ends. Germline CDR1 and CDR2: LNHDA and SQIVND (reference sequence). The full variable domain, rest sourced from reference TRBV19 and TRBJ2-7, is DGGITQSPKYLFRKEGQNVTLSCEQNLNHDAMYWYRQDPGQGLRLIYYSQIVNDFQKGDIAEGYSVSREKKESFPLTVTSAQKNPTAFYLCASSISPPEGGHEQYFGPGTRLTVT.